This T cell receptor (beta chain) was found in a study of cytomegalovirus exposure and HLA in healthy donors. PCR primers comprised 60 Vbeta and 13 Jbeta primers. Some clones are missing from TCRdb's copy, which holds only in-frame ones; the method was immunoSEQ multiplex PCR. The sample lists approximately 190,000 clones, over 65% occurring once. This clone appeared a few times. The CDR3 is 17 residues long. The trim removed 3 bases at V and 4 bases at J, leaving 11 bases unmatched. Per the germline V gene, CDR1 is SGHDT and CDR2 is YYEEEE. The sequence derives from a boy younger than 10 in good health and CMV-seronegative. The gene calls are TRBV5-6 and TRBJ2-7; 12 bases agree with TRBD1. The source material was PBMCs. This CDR3 is CASSSSRDRGREYEQYF. Written as DNA, the CDR3 is TGTGCCAGCAGCTCGTCCCGGGACAGGGGGCGCGAGTACGAGCAGTACTTC.